Listed below are T cell receptor beta chains from one sample, sequenced in a study of T-cell reconstitution after alpha-beta-depleted transplantation in children. TCRdb used MiXCR to reprocess the PCR reads, holding one entry per CDR3 protein. This table has 210,000 or so distinct CDR3 sequences, 11% appearing once. This specimen consisted of PBMCs, obtained before TCRalphabeta/CD19-depleted stem cell transplant. Source of these receptors: a child less than two years old with acute myeloid leukemia, due to receive a stem cell transplant. The CDR3 runs from the conserved cysteine through the conserved F or W. D genes are given only for firm matches. Size values are once, few and many counts, or a class for expanded clones, and some rows have none.

DNA: TGTGCCAGCAGTCGACCCGGGGTGGGTGGCTACACCTTC; CDR3: CASSRPGVGGYTF; D: .; J: TRBJ1-2; V: TRBV2; size: .
DNA: TGTGCCAGCAGCTTATATAGGGCAGGGGTAAACACTGAAGCTTTCTTT; CDR3: CASSLYRAGVNTEAFF; D: .; J: TRBJ1-1; V: TRBV7-6; size: many
DNA: TGTGCCAGCAGACTAGCGGGTACGAACACCGGGGAGCTGTTTTTT; CDR3: CASRLAGTNTGELFF; D: TRBD2; J: TRBJ2-2; V: TRBV27; size: many
DNA: TGCGCCAGCAGCCAAGAACTAGCGGGAGGGTACAATGAGCAGTTCTTC; CDR3: CASSQELAGGYNEQFF; D: TRBD2; J: TRBJ2-1; V: TRBV4-3; size: many
DNA: TGTGCCAGCAGCTTGGGACGGGGGTTTGCAACTAATGAAAAACTGTTTTTT; CDR3: CASSLGRGFATNEKLFF; D: .; J: TRBJ1-4; V: TRBV5-8; size: many
DNA: TGTGCCAGCAGCTTTGAGAGCACAGATACGCAGTATTTT; CDR3: CASSFESTDTQYF; D: .; J: TRBJ2-3; V: TRBV7-9; size: many
DNA: TGTGCCAGCAGCCCGGGACTCCTCGGGAATGAGCAGTTCTTC; CDR3: CASSPGLLGNEQFF; D: .; J: TRBJ2-1; V: TRBV11-2; size: many
DNA: TGTGCCAGCAGCCACAGGGGCGCTAATGAAAAACTGTTTTTT; CDR3: CASSHRGANEKLFF; D: TRBD1; J: TRBJ1-4; V: TRBV7-8; size: many
DNA: TGTGCCAGCAGTCCTCTCTGGGACGTTTACAATGAGCAGTTCTTC; CDR3: CASSPLWDVYNEQFF; D: .; J: TRBJ2-1; V: TRBV7-2; size: many
DNA: TGCAGTGCTTCGATGAGCATGAACACTGAAGCTTTCTTT; CDR3: CSASMSMNTEAFF; D: .; J: TRBJ1-1; V: TRBV20-1; size: many
DNA: TGCAGTGCTAGCAGTCGGCGGGAGCTCCGAAACAATGAGCAGTTCTTC; CDR3: CSASSRRELRNNEQFF; D: TRBD2; J: TRBJ2-1; V: TRBV20-1; size: many
DNA: TGTGCCACGAACTTAGACAGGGGGCGACCAGATACGCAGTATTTT; CDR3: CATNLDRGRPDTQYF; D: TRBD1; J: TRBJ2-3; V: TRBV7-2; size: .
DNA: TGCAGTGCTAGCCTTTCCTACGAGCAGTACTTC; CDR3: CSASLSYEQYF; D: .; J: TRBJ2-7; V: TRBV20-1; size: many
DNA: TGTGCCAGCAGCTTCCGGACCCCCATCCCCACAGATACGCAGTATTTT; CDR3: CASSFRTPIPTDTQYF; D: .; J: TRBJ2-3; V: TRBV7-6; size: .
DNA: TGTGCCAGCGAGGGGGGGGCCTACGAGCAGTACTTC; CDR3: CASEGGAYEQYF; D: .; J: TRBJ2-7; V: TRBV7-9; size: many
DNA: TGTGCCAGCAGCCTGGACTATTCCAGAGAGACCCAGTACTTC; CDR3: CASSLDYSRETQYF; D: .; J: TRBJ2-5; V: TRBV7-3; size: many
DNA: TGTGCCAGCAGCCCATTGGACAGGCCTGATAACTATGGCTACACCTTC; CDR3: CASSPLDRPDNYGYTF; D: TRBD1; J: TRBJ1-2; V: TRBV7-6; size: .
DNA: TGTGCCAGCAGCCCTCTGGGTAGCGGGAGGGAGACCCAGTACTTC; CDR3: CASSPLGSGRETQYF; D: TRBD2; J: TRBJ2-5; V: TRBV3-1; size: many
DNA: TGTGCCAGCAGCTACCCAACTAGCGGGATGGGGGAGACCCAGTACTTC; CDR3: CASSYPTSGMGETQYF; D: TRBD2; J: TRBJ2-5; V: TRBV5-6; size: many
DNA: TGCGCCAGCAGCATCGGGACACCGAACACCGGGGAGCTGTTTTTT; CDR3: CASSIGTPNTGELFF; D: .; J: TRBJ2-2; V: TRBV5-1; size: many
DNA: TGCAGTGCTTTTTTGGGGACAGGGAACTATGGCTACACCTTC; CDR3: CSAFLGTGNYGYTF; D: TRBD1; J: TRBJ1-2; V: TRBV20-1; size: many
DNA: TGCAGTGCTAGAAGGAGTCAGGTTTATAATTCACCCCTCCACTTT; CDR3: CSARRSQVYNSPLHF; D: .; J: TRBJ1-6; V: TRBV20-1; size: many
DNA: TGTGCCAGCAGGGAACAGGGGGCGCAGGACAATGAGCAGTTCTTC; CDR3: CASREQGAQDNEQFF; D: TRBD1; J: TRBJ2-1; V: TRBV14; size: few
DNA: TGCGCCAGCAGCTTGAGGCCGTTAATTAGCACAGATACGCAGTATTTT; CDR3: CASSLRPLISTDTQYF; D: .; J: TRBJ2-3; V: TRBV5-1; size: many
DNA: TGTGCCAGTAGTATAGTATCGGCGAACACTGAAGCTTTCTTT; CDR3: CASSIVSANTEAFF; D: .; J: TRBJ1-1; V: TRBV19; size: many
DNA: TGCAGTGCCGACACTTACGAGCAGTACTTC; CDR3: CSADTYEQYF; D: .; J: TRBJ2-7; V: TRBV20-1; size: many
DNA: TGTGCCAGCAGCTGGACTAGCGGGAGGAGTTCCGAGCAGTACTTC; CDR3: CASSWTSGRSSEQYF; D: TRBD2; J: TRBJ2-7; V: TRBV7-9; size: many
DNA: TGTGCCAGCAGCACAAGACAGGGGAAGTCGGCTTTCTTT; CDR3: CASSTRQGKSAFF; D: TRBD1; J: TRBJ1-1; V: TRBV7-3; size: many
DNA: TGCGCCAGCAAGACAGTCACACACACAGATACGCAGTATTTT; CDR3: CASKTVTHTDTQYF; D: .; J: TRBJ2-3; V: TRBV5-1; size: many
DNA: TGTGCCAGCAGCTTAGTATGGGGCCGGGAGCTGTTTTTT; CDR3: CASSLVWGRELFF; D: .; J: TRBJ2-2; V: TRBV5-5; size: many
DNA: TGCGCCAGCAGCTCGACGGGGTGGCCGGGAGTGGAAGAGACCCAGTACTTC; CDR3: CASSSTGWPGVEETQYF; D: .; J: TRBJ2-5; V: TRBV5-1; size: many
DNA: TGTGCCAGCAGCGCCCTCCCTAGCGAGGACGGGGAGCTGTTTTTT; CDR3: CASSALPSEDGELFF; D: .; J: TRBJ2-2; V: TRBV7-9; size: many
DNA: TGCGCCAGCAGCTTGATGGGGACAGGGGACGGCTACACCTTC; CDR3: CASSLMGTGDGYTF; D: TRBD1; J: TRBJ1-2; V: TRBV5-1; size: many
DNA: TGTGCCATCAGTGAGAACAGTAACTATGGCTACACCTTC; CDR3: CAISENSNYGYTF; D: .; J: TRBJ1-2; V: TRBV10-3; size: .
DNA: TGTGCCACCAGCCCAAGGGAGTCCTACGAGCAGTACTTC; CDR3: CATSPRESYEQYF; D: .; J: TRBJ2-7; V: TRBV24-1; size: many
DNA: TGTGCCAGCAGTTTATCAGGCAAAGACATTCAGTACTTC; CDR3: CASSLSGKDIQYF; D: .; J: TRBJ2-4; V: TRBV28; size: many
DNA: TGTGCCAGCAGCTTCCTAGGGACTAGCGGGGGGGCATACGAGCAGTACTTC; CDR3: CASSFLGTSGGAYEQYF; D: TRBD2; J: TRBJ2-7; V: TRBV11-2; size: few
DNA: TGTGCCAGCTCATCGACATTGGGGACTAGCGGACCCTACGAGCAGTACTTC; CDR3: CASSSTLGTSGPYEQYF; D: TRBD2; J: TRBJ2-7; V: TRBV18; size: few
DNA: TGTGCCAGCATCAAATCAAATTCACCCCTCCACTTT; CDR3: CASIKSNSPLHF; D: .; J: TRBJ1-6; V: TRBV2; size: many
DNA: TGTGCCAGCAGTCAGGGGCTGTACCAAGAGACCCAGTACTTC; CDR3: CASSQGLYQETQYF; D: .; J: TRBJ2-5; V: TRBV11-2; size: few
DNA: TGTGCCAGCCCGTCCTCCTCTGGAAACACCATATATTTT; CDR3: CASPSSSGNTIYF; D: .; J: TRBJ1-3; V: TRBV28; size: many
DNA: TGCAGCGTTGGCGCCGGGACTAGCTCGTACAATGAGCAGTTCTTC; CDR3: CSVGAGTSSYNEQFF; D: TRBD2; J: TRBJ2-1; V: TRBV29-1; size: many
DNA: TGCGCCAGCAGCTTGGGACAGGGTACCAATGAGCAGTTCTTC; CDR3: CASSLGQGTNEQFF; D: TRBD1; J: TRBJ2-1; V: TRBV5-1; size: many
DNA: TGTGCCAGTAGTATAGGGGTAAGACAGCCCCAGCATTTT; CDR3: CASSIGVRQPQHF; D: .; J: TRBJ1-5; V: TRBV19; size: many
DNA: TGTGCCAGCAGCTTAGGTCGTCTAGCGCAGGGTGAGCAGTTCTTC; CDR3: CASSLGRLAQGEQFF; D: .; J: TRBJ2-1; V: TRBV7-2; size: many
DNA: TGTGCCAGCAGTCCCACCGGAAACTTCCATAATTCACCCCTCCACTTT; CDR3: CASSPTGNFHNSPLHF; D: .; J: TRBJ1-6; V: TRBV6-5; size: .
DNA: TGTGCCAGCAGTCATGCTAGCGGGACCGAGCAGTACTTC; CDR3: CASSHASGTEQYF; D: TRBD2; J: TRBJ2-7; V: TRBV6-1; size: many
DNA: TGTGCCAGCAGCTTAGCCCATCCCAGGGGGAAGAAAGAGACCCAGTACTTC; CDR3: CASSLAHPRGKKETQYF; D: TRBD1; J: TRBJ2-5; V: TRBV7-2; size: many
DNA: TGCAGCGCCCCCCCCCAGGGGAGATACGAGCAGTACTTC; CDR3: CSAPPQGRYEQYF; D: .; J: TRBJ2-7; V: TRBV20-1; size: many
DNA: TGTGCCAGCAGCACGGGGGGGCTTGAGCAGTTCTTC; CDR3: CASSTGGLEQFF; D: TRBD2; J: TRBJ2-1; V: TRBV12-3/TRBV12-4; size: many
DNA: TGTGCCAGCAGTTGGGCAACTAATGAAAAACTGTTTTTT; CDR3: CASSWATNEKLFF; D: .; J: TRBJ1-4; V: TRBV12-3/TRBV12-4; size: many
DNA: TGTGCCAGCAGCGCGGGGCCCACAGGGTTTTTCTTT; CDR3: CASSAGPTGFFF; D: .; J: TRBJ1-1; V: TRBV9; size: many
DNA: TGTGCCTGGAGTCGGGGACAGGGCTACGAGCAGTACTTC; CDR3: CAWSRGQGYEQYF; D: TRBD1; J: TRBJ2-7; V: TRBV30; size: .
DNA: TGCAGCGTTCGCCCCCTCAGCGGCGGGGAGCTGTTTTTT; CDR3: CSVRPLSGGELFF; D: .; J: TRBJ2-2; V: TRBV29-1; size: many
DNA: TGCAGTGCTAGAGGGACCGCACAGGGGGCGCGCGCAGATACGCAGTATTTT; CDR3: CSARGTAQGARADTQYF; D: TRBD1; J: TRBJ2-3; V: TRBV20-1; size: many
DNA: TGCGCCAGCAGCTCGACCTCCTCTGGGGCCAACGTCCTGACTTTC; CDR3: CASSSTSSGANVLTF; D: .; J: TRBJ2-6; V: TRBV5-1; size: many
DNA: TGCGCCAGCAGCTTGCTCCAGGGGGCGAACACCGGGGAGCTGTTTTTT; CDR3: CASSLLQGANTGELFF; D: TRBD1; J: TRBJ2-2; V: TRBV5-1; size: many
DNA: TGTGCCAGCAGTTTACTAGCGGGAGGTGTTGGGGAGCTGTTTTTT; CDR3: CASSLLAGGVGELFF; D: TRBD2; J: TRBJ2-2; V: TRBV27; size: many
DNA: TGTGCCTGGAGTTCCCCTCGGGGGCGGGGGAACACTGAAGCTTTCTTT; CDR3: CAWSSPRGRGNTEAFF; D: .; J: TRBJ1-1; V: TRBV30; size: many
DNA: TGTGCCACCAAACCGGGACAGACAGCTAACTATGGCTACACCTTC; CDR3: CATKPGQTANYGYTF; D: TRBD1; J: TRBJ1-2; V: TRBV15; size: many